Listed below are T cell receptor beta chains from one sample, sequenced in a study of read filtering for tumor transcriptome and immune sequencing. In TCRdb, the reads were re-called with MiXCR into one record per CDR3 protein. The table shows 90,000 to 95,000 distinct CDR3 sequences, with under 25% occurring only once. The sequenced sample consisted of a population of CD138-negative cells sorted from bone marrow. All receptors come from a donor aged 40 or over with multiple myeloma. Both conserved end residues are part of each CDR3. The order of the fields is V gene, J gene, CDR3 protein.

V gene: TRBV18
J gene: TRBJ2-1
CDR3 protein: CASSPPSGQGIYNEQFF

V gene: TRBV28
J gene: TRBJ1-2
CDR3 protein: CASSSPGGASYGYTF

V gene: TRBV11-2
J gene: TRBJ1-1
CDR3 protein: CASSLVPVPAAEAFF

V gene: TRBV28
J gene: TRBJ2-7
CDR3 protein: CASSLRSGYEQYF

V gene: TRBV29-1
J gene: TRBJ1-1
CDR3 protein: CSGHFDTEAFF

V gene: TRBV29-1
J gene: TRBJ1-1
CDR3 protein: CSVGGLFSQNMNTEAFF

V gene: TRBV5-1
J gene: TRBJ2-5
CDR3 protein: CASSFTAGGETQYF

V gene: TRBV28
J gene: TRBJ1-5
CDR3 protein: CASIGPNQPQHF

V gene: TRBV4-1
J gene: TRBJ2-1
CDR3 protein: CASSQGTLTGMEFF

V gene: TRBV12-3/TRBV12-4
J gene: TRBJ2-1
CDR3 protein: CASSLFEQFF

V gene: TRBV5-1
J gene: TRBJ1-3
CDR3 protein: CASSFGTGGHSGNTIYF

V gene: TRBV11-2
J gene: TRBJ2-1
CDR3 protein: CASSPGLAETNEQFF

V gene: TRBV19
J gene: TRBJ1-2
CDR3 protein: CASSVPGTGYGYTF